One sample yielded the 7 T cell receptor beta chains listed below, sequenced in a study of technical replicates of blood from a handful of donors. The method was immunoSEQ multiplex PCR; TCRdb's version includes in-frame clones alone and lacks a portion of them. The sample includes approximately 88,000 clones, 90% to 95% of them seen just once. The sequenced sample consisted of T cells isolated from PBMCs. The receptors were sampled from a human donor in good health.

Written as DNA, the CDR3 is TGCGCCAGCAGCTTGGGAGCGGGGGGAGCCTACGAGCAGTACTTC. As protein: CASSLGAGGAYEQYF. This chain connects TRBV5-1 to TRBJ2-7, with 9 bases that match TRBD2. CDR1 is SGHRS and CDR2 is YFSETQ in the germline V gene. The CDR3 loop spans 15 amino acids. Germline trimming cut 0 bases from V and 2 bases from J; bases unmatched to any gene: 3.

The rearrangement links TRBV5-4 to TRBJ2-2, with D tentatively TRBD2 (6 bases). The germline CDR1 and CDR2 sequences are SGHNT and YYREEE (reference sequence). The CDR3 totals 16 residues. V dropped 4 bases and J dropped 1 base, with 14 bases sitting between them. The CDR3 protein is CASSPLGGENTGELFF. The CDR3 bases are TGTGCCAGCAGCCCCCTCGGAGGGGAGAACACCGGGGAGCTGTTTTTT.

CDR3: CSVTGRGGEETQYF. The DNA for the CDR3 is TGCAGCGTTACGGGTAGAGGGGGGGAGGAGACCCAGTACTTC. The chain has TRBV29-1 and TRBJ2-5; TRBD2 might be the D (7 bases). V was pared by 5 bases and J by 5 bases, with 18 bases between. CDR3 length: 14 residues. The V gene's germline CDR1 is SQVTM and CDR2 ANQGSEA.

This sequence joins TRBV30 and TRBJ1-2; D is uncertain. With 0 bases removed from V and 4 bases from J, the gap between germline ends came to 12 bases. CDR1 and CDR2 from the germline V gene are GTSNPN and SVGIG (reference sequence). The CDR3 totals 14 residues. The CDR3 sequence is CAWSVRGRPYGYTF. The CDR3 DNA sequence: TGTGCCTGGAGTGTACGAGGCAGACCCTATGGCTACACCTTC.

This chain connects TRBV4-1 to TRBJ1-6; tentatively, D is TRBD1 (6 bases). The V end was cut by 3 bases, the J end by 7 bases, with 10 bases between. Germline V gives CDR1 MGHRA, CDR2 YSYEKL. This CDR3 has 14 residues. The CDR3 protein is CASSHERGNSPLHF. CDR3 bases: TGCGCCAGCAGCCACGAGAGGGGGAATTCACCCCTCCACTTT.

The chain employs TRBV10-3 and TRBJ2-5; a weak D match, TRBD2 (6 bases). CDR1 and CDR2 from the germline V gene are ENHRY and SYGVKD. The CDR3 has 14 residues. Between the trimmed V and J ends, which lost 4 bases and 7 bases, there was a span of 16 bases. The CDR3 sequence: CAISASTMGGTQYF. CDR3 DNA sequence: TGTGCCATCAGTGCGTCCACGATGGGGGGGACCCAGTACTTC.

Details on this clone: One end of the junction varies from germline; a read error may be responsible. DNA of the CDR3: TGCAGTGCTAGAGATCCCACCAAAGGGGACTTC. Its translation: CSARDPTKGDF. This chain connects TRBV20-1 to TRBJ2-7; TRBD1 might be the D (5 bases). CDR3 size: 11 residues. CDR1 and CDR2 (germline): DFQATT, SNEGSKA (reference sequence).